The source of this T cell receptor beta chain is a study of T cell responses to AZD1222 COVID-19 vaccine. To note about this clone: The antigen remains unidentified.

Whole-study results and caveats: Researchers report vaccine-associated CD4 TCRs spanning spike, with dominance at 160-218 and 743-854.

CDR3 length: 13 amino acids. Germline CDR1 is SGHTA and CDR2 is FQGNSA. The V gene end was trimmed by 5 bases and the J gene end by 6 bases; junction bases not matched to a gene: 5. Using immunoSEQ multiplex PCR, the repertoire was profiled, and TCRdb retains in-frame clones only, with some absent. The repertoire holds around 140,000 clones, 80% to 90% seen once, with 4.5% to 6% in the top ten. The sequenced sample was peripheral blood, obtained on day 0 of AZD1222 vaccination. The sequence was obtained from an adult in good health. The chain links TRBV7-2 to TRBJ2-7; 9 nucleotides agree with TRBD1. The CDR3 region has the DNA TGTGCCAGCAGCCAACAGGGGGCAGGCGAGCAGTACTTC. It is translated as CASSQQGAGEQYF.